This T cell receptor (beta chain) was sequenced for a study of response to subunit inactivated influenza vaccine. In its sample, this clonotype was seen many times. Antigen specificity is unknown. TCRdb re-called the RT-PCR reads through MiXCR, storing one row per CDR3 protein. The data contain fewer than 800,000 distinct CDR3 sequences, around 16% of them singletons. Study-wide results and limits: There was a suggestion from the authors that each seasonal influenza vaccination recruits few new T cells.

CDR1 and CDR2 from the germline V gene are SGHTA and FQGNSA. This CDR3 is built from 15 residues. V lost 3 bases to trimming and J lost 3 bases, with 9 bases between them. Source: PBMCs from blood, taken 11 to 12 days after vaccination. The source is a man aged 50 to 60 who received an inactivated influenza vaccine. The rearrangement uses TRBV7-2 and TRBJ2-6; a weak D match, TRBD1 (5 bases). Here the CDR3 DNA reads TGTGCCAGCAGCTTCCAGGGTATTGGGGCCAACGTCCTGACTTTC. Its translation: CASSFQGIGANVLTF.